This T cell receptor beta chain was identified in a study of T-cell reconstitution after alpha-beta-depleted transplantation in children (dated by TCRdb to the mid-2010s). Notes on the research overall: Using TCR repertoire profiling, the study quantitatively followed how T-cell immune reconstitution unfolded in children after TCRalphabeta/CD19-depleted allogeneic hematopoietic cell transplantation.

With respect to this clonotype: Its antigen is unknown. No much larger clonotype is one base removed from it; base qualities were not supplied.

Library preparation was by PCR. TCRdb records Illumina HiSeq 2500 as the sequencer. TCR libraries were prepared with molecular barcoding, using unique molecular identifiers to normalize TCRbeta repertoire quantification. TCRdb reprocessing: public reads trimmed at Q25 with fastp, clones called with MiXCR, in-frame beta chains kept. Rows are combined by CDR3 protein, so each entry shows the most common genes and DNA. For this sample the table gives 70,000 to 95,000 distinct CDR3 sequences, of which 10% to 15% were detected only once. Approximately 15% of the sample is taken by the ten largest. According to the germline V gene (reference sequence), CDR1 reads SGHAT and CDR2 reads FQDESV. The CDR3 holds 15 amino acids from the cysteine to the phenylalanine. CDR3 DNA is the only sequence kept; it has 45 bases, read in frame from the first base. V lost 4 bases and J lost 3 bases, and the count of bases not matched to a germline gene is 8.

This sequence uses TRBV11-1 and TRBJ2-7, and TRBD1 aligns with 8 junction nucleotides. The receptor comes from a human donor who donated a stem cell graft to a child with inherited bone marrow failure. Sequenced material: PBMCs from the stem cell graft donor, taken from the stem cell graft. The DNA is as follows: TGTGCCAGCAGCTGGGGACGGACAGGGAGCTACGAGCAGTACTTC. Its coded protein is CASSWGRTGSYEQYF.